This TCR beta chain emerged from a study of T cells after yellow fever vaccination. Study details: The SMART-Seq v4 Ultra Low Input method served to prepare the low-cell-number fractions.

This clonotype was picked up many times. Its cognate antigen is unknown. V lost 4 bases and J lost 3; bases outside the gene matches: 3. Germline CDR1 is SGHRS and CDR2 is YFSETQ. This CDR3 is built from 14 residues. General study results and limits: Reappearing after the booster were most of the clones from primary vaccination (almost 97% CD4, approximately 88% CD8). It was a small share of clonotypes that appeared in both CD4 and CD8 compartments. The study noted that FACS-sorted repertoires could contain abundant clonotypes contaminating from the bulk population.

MiXCR was run by TCRdb on the 5' RACE reads, yielding one entry per CDR3 protein. Of around 300,000 distinct CDR3 sequences in the sample, roughly 4.3% were seen once. The sequence derives from a young man who received the YFV17D yellow fever vaccine. The sample consisted of PBMCs, taken 5 days after the yellow fever booster vaccination. The chain recombines TRBV5-1 with TRBJ2-5; TRBD1 agrees at 10 bases. The CDR3 here is CASSPGQGKETQYF. The DNA of the CDR3 is TGCGCCAGCAGCCCGGGACAGGGGAAAGAGACCCAGTACTTC. Supplemented by reference TRBV5-1 and TRBJ2-5, the full variable domain reads KAGVTQTPRYLIKTRGQQVTLSCSPISGHRSVSWYQQTPGQGLQFLFEYFSETQRNKGNFPGRFSGRQFSNSRSEMNVSTLELGDSALYLCASSPGQGKETQYFGPGTRLLVL.